The rows below give T cell receptor beta chains drawn from one sample of a study of blood T cells in healthy people across ages. TCRdb used MiXCR to reprocess the 5' RACE reads, holding one entry per CDR3 protein. The data contain hundreds of thousands of distinct CDR3 sequences, under 25% of them singletons. Sequenced material: blood. The receptors shown here come from a man aged 70-80 years in good health. Each CDR3 is given without its conserved first and last residue.

>11|TRBV12-3/TRBV12-4
ASSPWGEETQY
>12|TRBV4-1
ASSQGFGRETQY
>14|TRBV13
ASSPNTDRTNEKLF
>12|TRBV5-1
ASSLRTKETEQY
>11|TRBV6-6
ASNSLGANVLT
>16|TRBV27
ASSPRPPQGFSSYEQY
>10|TRBV12-3/TRBV12-4
ASSYKNTEAF
>14|TRBV6-1
ASSEGLAASYNEQF
>12|TRBV3-1
ASSSLVAQETQY
>12|TRBV7-9
ASSGGLNQETQY
>12|TRBV11-2
ASSPGGKNTEAF
>12|TRBV20-1
SARGPGATGELF
>12|TRBV29-1
SVGPQGTKNIQY
>13|TRBV5-1
ASSSLTSGKNEQF
>12|TRBV27
ASSFRGTPDTQY
>13|TRBV9
ASSSRTGLNNEQF
>11|TRBV4-3
ASSQGLFNEAF
>16|TRBV7-9
ASSFWTGGLTSTDTQY
>11|TRBV12-3/TRBV12-4
ASSPPGAGEQY
>12|TRBV4-2
ASSPDISTDTQY
>12|TRBV12-3/TRBV12-4
ASSSRQGKETQY
>13|TRBV3-1
ASSGAGPAYNEQF